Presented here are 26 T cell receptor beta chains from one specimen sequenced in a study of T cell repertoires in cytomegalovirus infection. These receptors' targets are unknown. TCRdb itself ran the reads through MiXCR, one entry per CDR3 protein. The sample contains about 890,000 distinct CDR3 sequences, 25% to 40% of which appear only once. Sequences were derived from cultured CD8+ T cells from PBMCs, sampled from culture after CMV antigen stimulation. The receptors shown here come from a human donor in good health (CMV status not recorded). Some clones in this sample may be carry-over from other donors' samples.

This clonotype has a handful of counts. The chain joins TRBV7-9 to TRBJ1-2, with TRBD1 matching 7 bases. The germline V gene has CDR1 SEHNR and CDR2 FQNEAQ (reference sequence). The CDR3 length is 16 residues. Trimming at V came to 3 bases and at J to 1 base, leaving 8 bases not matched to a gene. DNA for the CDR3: TGTGCCAGCAGCTTCCAGGGGGGAATTCTTAACTATGGCTACACCTTC. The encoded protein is CASSFQGGILNYGYTF. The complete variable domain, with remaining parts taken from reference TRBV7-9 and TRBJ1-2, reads DTGVSQNPRHKITKRGQNVTFRCDPISEHNRLYWYRQTLGQGPEFLTYFQNEAQLEKSRLLSDRFSAERPKGSFSTLEIQRTEQGDSAMYLCASSFQGGILNYGYTFGSGTRLTVV.

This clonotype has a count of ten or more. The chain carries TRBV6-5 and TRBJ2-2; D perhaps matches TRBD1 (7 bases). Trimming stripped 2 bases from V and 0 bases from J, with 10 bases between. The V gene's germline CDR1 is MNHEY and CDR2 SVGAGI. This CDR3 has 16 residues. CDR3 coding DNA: TGTGCCAGCAGTTACGGAGGGGGCGCGAACACCGGGGAGCTGTTTTTT. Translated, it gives CASSYGGGANTGELFF.

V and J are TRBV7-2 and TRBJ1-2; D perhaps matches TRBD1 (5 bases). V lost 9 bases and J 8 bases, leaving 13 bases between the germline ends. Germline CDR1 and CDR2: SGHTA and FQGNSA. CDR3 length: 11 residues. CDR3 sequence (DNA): TGTGCCAGTAGGACACGGCAGGGCTACACCTTC. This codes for CASRTRQGYTF.

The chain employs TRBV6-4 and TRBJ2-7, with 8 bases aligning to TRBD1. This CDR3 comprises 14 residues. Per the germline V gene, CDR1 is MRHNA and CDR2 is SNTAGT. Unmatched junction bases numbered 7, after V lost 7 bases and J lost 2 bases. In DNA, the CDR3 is TGTGCCAGCATTCAGACAGGGGAAGCCTACGAGCAGTACGTC. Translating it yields CASIQTGEAYEQYV.

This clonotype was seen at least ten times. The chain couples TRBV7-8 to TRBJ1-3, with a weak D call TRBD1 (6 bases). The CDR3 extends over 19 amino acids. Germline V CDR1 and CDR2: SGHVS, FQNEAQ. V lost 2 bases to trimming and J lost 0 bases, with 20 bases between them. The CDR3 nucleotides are TGTGCCAGCAGCTTAATCGCAGGGGCCTACCCCTTCTCTGGAAACACCATATATTTT. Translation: CASSLIAGAYPFSGNTIYF.

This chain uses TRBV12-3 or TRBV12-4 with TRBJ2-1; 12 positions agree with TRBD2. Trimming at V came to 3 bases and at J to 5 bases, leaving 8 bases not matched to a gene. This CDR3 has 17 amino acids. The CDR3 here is CASSFNLAGGLNNEQFF. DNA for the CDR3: TGTGCCAGCAGTTTTAACCTAGCGGGGGGGCTCAACAATGAGCAGTTCTTC.

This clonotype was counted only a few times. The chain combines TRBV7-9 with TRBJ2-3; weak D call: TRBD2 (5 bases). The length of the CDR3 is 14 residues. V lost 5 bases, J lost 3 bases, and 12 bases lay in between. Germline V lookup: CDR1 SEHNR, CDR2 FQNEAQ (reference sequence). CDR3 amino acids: CASSPVGETDTQYF. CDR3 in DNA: TGTGCCAGCAGCCCGGTGGGAGAAACAGATACGCAGTATTTT.

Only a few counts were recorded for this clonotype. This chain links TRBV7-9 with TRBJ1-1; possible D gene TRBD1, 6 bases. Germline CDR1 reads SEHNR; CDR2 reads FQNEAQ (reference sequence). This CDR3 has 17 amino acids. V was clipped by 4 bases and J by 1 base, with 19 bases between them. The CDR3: CASSSGRWGQGNTEAFF. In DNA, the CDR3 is TGTGCCAGCAGCTCAGGCAGATGGGGGCAAGGGAACACTGAAGCTTTCTTT.

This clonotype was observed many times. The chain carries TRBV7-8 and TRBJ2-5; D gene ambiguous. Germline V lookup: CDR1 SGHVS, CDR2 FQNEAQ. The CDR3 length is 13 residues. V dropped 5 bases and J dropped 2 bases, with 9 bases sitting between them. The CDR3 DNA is TGTGCCAGCAGCCGTAGGCTACAAGAGACCCAGTACTTC. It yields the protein CASSRRLQETQYF.

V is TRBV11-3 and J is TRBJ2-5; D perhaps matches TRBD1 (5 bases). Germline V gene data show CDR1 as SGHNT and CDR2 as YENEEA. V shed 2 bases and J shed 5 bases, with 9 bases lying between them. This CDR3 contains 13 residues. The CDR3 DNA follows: TGTGCCAGCAGCTTATGGCCAGGGGAGACCCAGTACTTC. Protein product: CASSLWPGETQYF. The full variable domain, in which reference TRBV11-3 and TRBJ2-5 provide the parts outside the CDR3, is EAGVVQSPRYKIIEKKQPVAFWCNPISGHNTLYWYLQNLGQGPELLIRYENEEAVDDSQLPKDRFSAERLKGVDSTLKIQPAELGDSAVYLCASSLWPGETQYFGPGTRLLVL.

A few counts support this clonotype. The CDR3 DNA is TGTGCCACCAGCAGAGATCGGGGGTTCCCGGCTACTGAAGCTTTCTTT. Translating it yields CATSRDRGFPATEAFF. The genes are TRBV15 and TRBJ1-1, with a tentative D call TRBD1 (5 bases). This CDR3 comprises 16 residues. CDR1 is LNHNV, CDR2 YYDKDF, per germline (reference sequence). V lost 0 bases and J 5 bases, leaving 16 bases between the germline ends. Filled out from reference TRBV15 and TRBJ1-1, the complete variable domain reads DAMVIQNPRYQVTQFGKPVTLSCSQTLNHNVMYWYQQKSSQAPKLLFHYYDKDFNNEADTPDNFQSRRPNTSFCFLDIRSPGLGDTAMYLCATSRDRGFPATEAFFGQGTRLTVV.

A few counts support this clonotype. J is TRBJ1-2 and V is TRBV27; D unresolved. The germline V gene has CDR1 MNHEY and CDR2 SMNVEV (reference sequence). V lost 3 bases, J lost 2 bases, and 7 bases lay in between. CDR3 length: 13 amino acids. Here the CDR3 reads CASSLNGNYGYTF. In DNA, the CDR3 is TGTGCCAGCAGTTTGAACGGGAACTATGGCTACACCTTC.

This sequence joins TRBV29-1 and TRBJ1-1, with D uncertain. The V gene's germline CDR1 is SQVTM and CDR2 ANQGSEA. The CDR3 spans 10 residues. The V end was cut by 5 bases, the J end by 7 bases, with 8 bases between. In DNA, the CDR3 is TGCAGCGTTCTCCTGGGTGAAGCTTTCTTT. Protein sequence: CSVLLGEAFF. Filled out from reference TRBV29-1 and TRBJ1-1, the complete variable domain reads SAVISQKPSRDICQRGTSLTIQCQVDSQVTMMFWYRQQPGQSLTLIATANQGSEATYESGFVIDKFPISRPNLTFSTLTVSNMSPEDSSIYLCSVLLGEAFFGQGTRLTVV.

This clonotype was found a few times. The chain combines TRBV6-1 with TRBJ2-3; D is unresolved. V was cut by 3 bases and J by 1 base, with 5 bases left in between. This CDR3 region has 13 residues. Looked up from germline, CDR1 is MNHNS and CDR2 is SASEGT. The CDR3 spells CASSDVRTDTQYF. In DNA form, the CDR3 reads TGTGCCAGCAGTGACGTCCGCACAGATACGCAGTATTTT.

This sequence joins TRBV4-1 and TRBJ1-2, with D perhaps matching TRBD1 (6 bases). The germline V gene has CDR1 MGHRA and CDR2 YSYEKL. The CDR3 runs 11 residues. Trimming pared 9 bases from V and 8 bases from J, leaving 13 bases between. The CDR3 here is CASQGIRGYTF. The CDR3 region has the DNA TGCGCCAGTCAGGGGATACGGGGCTACACCTTC.

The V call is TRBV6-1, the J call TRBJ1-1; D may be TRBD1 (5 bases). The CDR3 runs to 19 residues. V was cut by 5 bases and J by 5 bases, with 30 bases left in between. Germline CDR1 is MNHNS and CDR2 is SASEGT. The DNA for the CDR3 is TGTGCCAGCAGTCACACCTATCAAAGCCCCACGGGCCGGGGGACTGAAGCTTTCTTT. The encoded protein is CASSHTYQSPTGRGTEAFF.

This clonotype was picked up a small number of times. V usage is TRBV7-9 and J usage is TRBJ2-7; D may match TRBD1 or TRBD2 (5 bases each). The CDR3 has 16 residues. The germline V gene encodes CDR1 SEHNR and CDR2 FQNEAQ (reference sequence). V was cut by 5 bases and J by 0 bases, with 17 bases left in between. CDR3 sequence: CASSPTGGRSSYEQYF. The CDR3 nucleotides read TGTGCCAGCAGCCCTACTGGGGGACGGAGCTCCTACGAGCAGTACTTC.

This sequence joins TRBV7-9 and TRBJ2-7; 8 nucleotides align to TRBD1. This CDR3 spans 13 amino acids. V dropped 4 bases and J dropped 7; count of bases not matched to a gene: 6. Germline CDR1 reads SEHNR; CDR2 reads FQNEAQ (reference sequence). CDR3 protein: CASSSGGQLEQYF. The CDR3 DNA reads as TGTGCCAGCAGCTCAGGGGGCCAATTGGAGCAGTACTTC.

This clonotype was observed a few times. CDR3 in DNA: TGTGCCAGCAGTTTCGAACGGGGGGCGGGAGATACGCAGTATTTT. This sequence encodes CASSFERGAGDTQYF. This chain uses TRBV12-3 or TRBV12-4 with TRBJ2-3, with TRBD2 as a possible D gene (7 bases). The CDR3 is made up of 15 amino acids. V lost 3 bases to trimming and J lost 5 bases, with 15 bases between them.

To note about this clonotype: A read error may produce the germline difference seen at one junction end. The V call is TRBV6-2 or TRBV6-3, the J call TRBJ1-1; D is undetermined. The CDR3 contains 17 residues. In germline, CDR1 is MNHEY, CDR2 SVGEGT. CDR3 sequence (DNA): TGTGCCAACAGTTACACAATTGGGAGTGCCGTGGACACTGAAGCTTTCTTT. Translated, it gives CANSYTIGSAVDTEAFF.

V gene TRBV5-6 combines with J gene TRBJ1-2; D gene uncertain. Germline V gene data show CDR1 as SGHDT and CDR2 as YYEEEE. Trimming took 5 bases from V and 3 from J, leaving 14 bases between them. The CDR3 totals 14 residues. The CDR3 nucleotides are TGTGCCAGCAGTTTTCCCGAGGAGGACTATGGCTACACCTTC. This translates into CASSFPEEDYGYTF.

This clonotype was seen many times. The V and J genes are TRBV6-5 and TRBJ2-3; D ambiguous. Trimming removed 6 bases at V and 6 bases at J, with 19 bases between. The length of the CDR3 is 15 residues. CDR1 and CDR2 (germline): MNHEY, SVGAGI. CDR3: CASSFTGPSHDTQYF. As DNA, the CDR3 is TGTGCCAGCAGCTTCACCGGGCCCAGCCACGATACGCAGTATTTT.

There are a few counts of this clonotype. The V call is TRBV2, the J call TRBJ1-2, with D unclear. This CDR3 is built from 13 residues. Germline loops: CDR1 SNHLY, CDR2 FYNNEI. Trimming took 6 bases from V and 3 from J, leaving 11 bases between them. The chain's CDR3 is CASSPGPYYGYTF. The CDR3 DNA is TGTGCCAGCAGCCCCGGACCCTACTATGGCTACACCTTC.

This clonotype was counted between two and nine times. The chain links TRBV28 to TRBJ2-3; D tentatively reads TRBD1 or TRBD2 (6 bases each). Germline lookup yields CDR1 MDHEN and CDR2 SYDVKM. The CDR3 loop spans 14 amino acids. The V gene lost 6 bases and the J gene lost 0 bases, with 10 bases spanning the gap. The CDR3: CASRTGASTDTQYF. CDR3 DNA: TGTGCCAGCAGGACGGGGGCCAGCACAGATACGCAGTATTTT.

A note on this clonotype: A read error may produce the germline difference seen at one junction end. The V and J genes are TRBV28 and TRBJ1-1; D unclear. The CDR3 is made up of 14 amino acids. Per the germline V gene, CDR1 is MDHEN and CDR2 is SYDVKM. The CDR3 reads CASRFQDRNTEAFF. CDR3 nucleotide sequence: TGTGCCAGCCGTTTCCAGGACCGGAACACTGAAGCTTTCTTT.

The chain's CDR3 is CASSLGVWQFF. In DNA, the CDR3 is TGTGCCAGCAGCCTAGGGGTGTGGCAGTTCTTC. The V and J genes are TRBV7-8 and TRBJ2-1; a weak D match, TRBD1 (5 bases). There are 11 residues in the CDR3. Germline V gene lookup returns CDR1 SGHVS and CDR2 FQNEAQ. The V gene lost 5 bases and the J gene lost 12 bases, with 11 bases spanning the gap.